This TCR beta chain was captured by sequencing in a study of beta chain features in type 1 diabetes. Turning to this clone: Its antigen is undetermined.

CDR3 size: 14 residues. V lost 5 bases and J lost 4; bases outside the gene matches: 2. Germline CDR1 is MNHNY and CDR2 is SVGAGI (reference sequence). The authors obtained over 95% purity in all sorted populations. Findings of the study overall: Patients and controls would be equally affected if PCR favored shorter templates. For Type 1 diabetes patients, all four CD4+ subsets carried TCRB CDR3s that were moderately but significantly shorter. Relative to healthy donors, patients appeared to have naive, central memory and Treg TCRB repertoires that were more similar.

What was sequenced were expressed TCRB transcripts, since all of the isolated RNA had been reverse transcribed. TCRdb's table, derived via immunoSEQ multiplex PCR, lists solely in-frame clones and lacks some. The table includes 200,000 to 300,000 clones, 25% to 30% detected once. The specimen was central memory CD4+ T cells from blood. The chain uses TRBV6-6 and TRBJ2-1, with 10 bases that match TRBD1. This TCR came from a man younger than 45 in good health. CDR3: CASSPDRGYNEQFF. DNA of the CDR3: TGTGCCAGCAGTCCGGACAGGGGGTACAATGAGCAGTTCTTC.